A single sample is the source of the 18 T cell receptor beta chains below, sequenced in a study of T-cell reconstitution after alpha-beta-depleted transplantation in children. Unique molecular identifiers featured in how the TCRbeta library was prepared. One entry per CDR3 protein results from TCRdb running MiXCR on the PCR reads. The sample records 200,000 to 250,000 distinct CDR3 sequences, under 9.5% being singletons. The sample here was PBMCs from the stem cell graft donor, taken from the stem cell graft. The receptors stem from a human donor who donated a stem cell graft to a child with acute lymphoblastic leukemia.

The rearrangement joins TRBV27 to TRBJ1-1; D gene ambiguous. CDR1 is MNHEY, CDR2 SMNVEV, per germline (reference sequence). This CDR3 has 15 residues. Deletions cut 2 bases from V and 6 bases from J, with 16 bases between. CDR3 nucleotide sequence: TGTGCCAGCAGTTTAGAGCGTCCCATGACCTCTGAAGCTTTCTTT. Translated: CASSLERPMTSEAFF.

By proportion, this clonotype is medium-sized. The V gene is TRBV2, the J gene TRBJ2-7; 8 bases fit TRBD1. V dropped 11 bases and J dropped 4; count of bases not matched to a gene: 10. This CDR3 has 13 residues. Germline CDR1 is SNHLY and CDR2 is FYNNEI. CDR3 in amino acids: CAGGGDRIYEQYF. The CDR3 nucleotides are TGTGCCGGGGGCGGGGACAGGATATACGAGCAGTACTTC.

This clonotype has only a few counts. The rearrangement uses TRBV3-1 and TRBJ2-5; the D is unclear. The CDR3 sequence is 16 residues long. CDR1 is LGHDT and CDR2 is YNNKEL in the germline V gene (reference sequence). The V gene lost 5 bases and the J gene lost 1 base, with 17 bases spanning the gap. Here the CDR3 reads CASSDGRLPLQETQYF. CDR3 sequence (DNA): TGTGCCAGCAGCGACGGACGGCTACCTCTCCAAGAGACCCAGTACTTC.

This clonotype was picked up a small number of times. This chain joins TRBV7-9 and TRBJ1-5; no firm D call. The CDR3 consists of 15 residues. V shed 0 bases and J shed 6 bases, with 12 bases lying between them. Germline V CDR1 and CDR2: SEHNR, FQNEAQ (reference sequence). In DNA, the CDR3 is TGTGCCAGCAGCTTAGCTGGGGAAGTGGGTCAGCCCCAGCATTTT. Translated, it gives CASSLAGEVGQPQHF.

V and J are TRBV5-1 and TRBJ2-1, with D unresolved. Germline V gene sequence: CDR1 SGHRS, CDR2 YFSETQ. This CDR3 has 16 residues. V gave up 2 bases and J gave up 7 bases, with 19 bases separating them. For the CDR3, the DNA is TGCGCCAGCAGCTTATCGTCCCCTAGTAGTATGAATGAGCAGTTCTTC. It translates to CASSLSSPSSMNEQFF.

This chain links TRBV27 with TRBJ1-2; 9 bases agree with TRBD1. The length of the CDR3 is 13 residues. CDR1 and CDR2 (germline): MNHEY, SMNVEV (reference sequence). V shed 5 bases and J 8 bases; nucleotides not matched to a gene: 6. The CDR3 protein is CASSTQGARGYTF. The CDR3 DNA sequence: TGTGCCAGCAGTACACAGGGGGCGAGGGGCTACACCTTC.

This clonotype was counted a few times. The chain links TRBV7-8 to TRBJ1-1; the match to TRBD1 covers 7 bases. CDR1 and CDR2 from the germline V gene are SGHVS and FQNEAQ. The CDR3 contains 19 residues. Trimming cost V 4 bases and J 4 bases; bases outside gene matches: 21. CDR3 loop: CASSSKTVARQGGTTEAFF. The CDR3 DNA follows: TGTGCCAGCAGCTCGAAAACTGTTGCGAGACAGGGAGGCACCACTGAAGCTTTCTTT.

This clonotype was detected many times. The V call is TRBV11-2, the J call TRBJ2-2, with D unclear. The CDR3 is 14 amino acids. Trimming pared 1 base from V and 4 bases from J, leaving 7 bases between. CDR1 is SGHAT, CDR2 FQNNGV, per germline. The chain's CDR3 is CASSLASGTGELFF. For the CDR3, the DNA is TGTGCCAGCAGCTTAGCGTCGGGCACCGGGGAGCTGTTTTTT.

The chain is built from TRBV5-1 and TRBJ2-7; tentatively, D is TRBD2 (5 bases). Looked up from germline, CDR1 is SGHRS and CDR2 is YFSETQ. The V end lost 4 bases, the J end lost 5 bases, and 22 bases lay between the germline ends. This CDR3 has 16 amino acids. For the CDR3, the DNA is TGCGCCAGCAGCCTCCGGACCGGGATGACGTCGGACGAGCAGTACTTC. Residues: CASSLRTGMTSDEQYF.

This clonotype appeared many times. Here the CDR3 reads CASSRLAGFSTDTQYF. Here the CDR3 DNA reads TGTGCCAGCAGCCGACTAGCGGGGTTTAGCACAGATACGCAGTATTTT. This sequence joins TRBV7-9 and TRBJ2-3, with TRBD2 matching over 11 bases. Germline lookup yields CDR1 SEHNR and CDR2 FQNEAQ (reference sequence). CDR3 length equals 16 residues. V gave up 5 bases and J gave up 0 bases; unmatched junction bases: 4.

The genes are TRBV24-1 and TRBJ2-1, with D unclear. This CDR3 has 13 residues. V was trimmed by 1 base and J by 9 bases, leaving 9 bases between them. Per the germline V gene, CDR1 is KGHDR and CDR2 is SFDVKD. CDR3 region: CATSDFPSGEQFF. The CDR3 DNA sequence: TGTGCCACCAGTGATTTTCCGTCCGGTGAGCAGTTCTTC.

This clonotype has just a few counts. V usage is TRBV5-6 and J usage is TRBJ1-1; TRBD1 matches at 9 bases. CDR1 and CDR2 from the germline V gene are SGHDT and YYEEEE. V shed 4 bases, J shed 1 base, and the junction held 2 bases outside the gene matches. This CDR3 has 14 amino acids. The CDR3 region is CASSKGQGNTEAFF. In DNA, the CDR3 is TGTGCCAGCAGCAAGGGACAGGGGAACACTGAAGCTTTCTTT.

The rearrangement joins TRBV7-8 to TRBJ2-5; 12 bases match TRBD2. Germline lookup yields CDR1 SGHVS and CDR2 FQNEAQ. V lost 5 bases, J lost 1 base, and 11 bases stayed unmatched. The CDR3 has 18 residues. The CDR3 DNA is TGTGCCAGCAGCCAACGACTAGCGGGGGCCCCGGGCCAAGAGACCCAGTACTTC. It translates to CASSQRLAGAPGQETQYF.

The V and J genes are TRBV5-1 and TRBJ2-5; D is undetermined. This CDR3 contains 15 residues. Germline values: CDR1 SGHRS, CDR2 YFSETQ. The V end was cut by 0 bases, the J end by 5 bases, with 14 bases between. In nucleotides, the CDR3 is TGCGCCAGCAGCTTGGCCATTGGTCCCAAGGAGACCCAGTACTTC. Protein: CASSLAIGPKETQYF.

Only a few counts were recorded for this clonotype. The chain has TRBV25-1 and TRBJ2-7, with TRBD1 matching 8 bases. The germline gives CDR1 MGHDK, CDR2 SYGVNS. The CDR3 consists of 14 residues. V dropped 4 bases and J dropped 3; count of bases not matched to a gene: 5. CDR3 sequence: CASSAGTGNYEQYF. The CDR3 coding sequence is TGTGCCAGCAGTGCCGGGACAGGTAACTACGAGCAGTACTTC.

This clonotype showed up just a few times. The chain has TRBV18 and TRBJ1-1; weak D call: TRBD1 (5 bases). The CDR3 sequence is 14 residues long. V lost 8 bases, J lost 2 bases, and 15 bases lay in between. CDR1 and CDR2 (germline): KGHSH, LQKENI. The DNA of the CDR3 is TGTGCCAGCAGGCAGGGCATAGACAACACTGAAGCTTTCTTT. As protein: CASRQGIDNTEAFF. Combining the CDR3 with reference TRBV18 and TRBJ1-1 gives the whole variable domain NAGVMQNPRHLVRRRGQEARLRCSPMKGHSHVYWYRQLPEEGLKFMVYLQKENIIDESGMPKERFSAEFPKEGPSILRIQQVVRGDSAAYFCASRQGIDNTEAFFGQGTRLTVV.

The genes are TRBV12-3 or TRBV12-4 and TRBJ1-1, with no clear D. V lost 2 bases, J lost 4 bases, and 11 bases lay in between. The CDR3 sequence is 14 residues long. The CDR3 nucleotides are TGTGCCAGCAGTTTACGGCAGGTCGGCACTGAAGCTTTCTTT. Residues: CASSLRQVGTEAFF.

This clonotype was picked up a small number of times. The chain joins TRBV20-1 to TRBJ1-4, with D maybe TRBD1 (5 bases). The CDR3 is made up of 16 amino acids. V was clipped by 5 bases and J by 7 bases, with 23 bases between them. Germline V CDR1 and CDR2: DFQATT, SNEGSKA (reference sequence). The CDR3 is CSAPTSALGVGEKLFF. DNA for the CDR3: TGCAGTGCTCCGACCTCCGCTCTAGGGGTTGGTGAAAAACTGTTTTTT.